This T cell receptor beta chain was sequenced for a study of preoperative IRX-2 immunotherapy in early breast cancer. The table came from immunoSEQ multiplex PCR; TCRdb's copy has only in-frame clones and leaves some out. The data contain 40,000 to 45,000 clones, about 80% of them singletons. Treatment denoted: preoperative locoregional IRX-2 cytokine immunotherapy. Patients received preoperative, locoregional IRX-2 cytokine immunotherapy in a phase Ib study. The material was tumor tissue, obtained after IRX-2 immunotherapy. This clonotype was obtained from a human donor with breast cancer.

The CDR3 here is CASSIPTGRWGTIYF. The DNA for the CDR3 is TGTGCCAGTAGTATCCCGACAGGCCGTTGGGGCACCATATATTTT. The chain combines TRBV19 with TRBJ1-3, with D tentatively TRBD1 (6 bases). Germline V gene data show CDR1 as LNHDA and CDR2 as SQIVND (reference sequence). V lost 3 bases and J lost 9, with 18 bases in between. The CDR3 length is 15 residues.